The entry below describes one T cell receptor beta chain. This sample was included in a study of cytomegalovirus exposure and HLA in healthy donors. This PCR relied on a set of 60 Vbeta primers and 13 Jbeta primers. Clones were sequenced by immunoSEQ multiplex PCR, and TCRdb holds only the in-frame ones, with some missing. The sample lists about 180,000 clones, around 80% occurring once. Donors were ostensibly healthy at sampling, although undocumented immune exposures were probable. This receptor was obtained from a woman between 25 and 40 years old in good health and CMV-seronegative. The sample was PBMCs.

CDR3 region: CASSAGTSTYNEQFF. The DNA of the CDR3 is TGTGCCAGCAGCGCAGGGACTAGCACTTACAATGAGCAGTTCTTC. This chain connects TRBV7-2 to TRBJ2-1; 9 bases fit TRBD2. Per the germline V gene, CDR1 is SGHTA and CDR2 is FQGNSA. With 5 bases clipped from V and 4 bases from J, the junction kept 6 bases outside the gene matches. The CDR3 is 15 residues long.